This is a list of T cell receptor beta chains from one sample in a study of human T cells and chemical hapten exposure. MiXCR was run by TCRdb on the RACE reads, yielding one entry per CDR3 protein. The repertoire includes more than 90,000 distinct CDR3 sequences, roughly an eighth of them detected once, and 3.2% sits in the top ten. The sample here was whole blood, taken in connection with sensitization to the hapten diphenylcyclopropenone (DPC). The receptors stem from a woman aged 40 to 50 with alopecia areata. Some clones in this sample may be carry-over from other donors' samples. Each CDR3 is given with its conserved first and last residue. A D gene is named only where the DNA matches it firmly. Rows may omit the clone size; those that give it use once, few, many or a size class.

cdr3_aa cdr3_nt clone_size d_call j_call v_call
CASSARQGNTEAFF TGTGCCAGCAGTGCCCGACAGGGGAACACTGAAGCTTTCTTT many TRBD1 TRBJ1-1 TRBV12-3/TRBV12-4
CASNTQGGLTGELFF TGTGCCAGCAACACACAGGGAGGGCTCACCGGGGAGCTGTTTTTT few - TRBJ2-2 TRBV6-5
CASSFVSGADEQFF TGTGCCAGCAGCTTCGTAAGCGGGGCGGATGAGCAGTTCTTC many TRBD2 TRBJ2-1 TRBV7-9
CASTRQGAQYNEQFF TGTGCCAGCACCAGACAGGGGGCGCAATACAATGAGCAGTTCTTC many TRBD1 TRBJ2-1 TRBV28
CASSSGTGRGEQYF TGTGCCAGCAGTTCCGGGACTGGGCGAGGAGAGCAGTACTTC many - TRBJ2-7 TRBV4-2
CASSSTGAQGADTQYF TGTGCCAGCAGCTCGACAGGGGCCCAGGGAGCAGATACGCAGTATTTT - TRBD1 TRBJ2-3 TRBV11-2
CASSVDRVAEAFF TGTGCCAGTAGTGTGGACAGGGTAGCTGAAGCTTTCTTT - TRBD1 TRBJ1-1 TRBV19
CASSRSWDSPLHF TGTGCCAGCAGCCGCAGTTGGGATTCACCCCTCCACTTT many - TRBJ1-6 TRBV14
CASTRDRADGYTF TGTGCCAGTACTAGGGACAGGGCCGATGGCTACACCTTC few TRBD1 TRBJ1-2 TRBV19
CSARAFGGGNNEQFF TGCAGTGCTAGAGCATTCGGGGGAGGGAACAATGAGCAGTTCTTC - TRBD2 TRBJ2-1 TRBV20-1
CASSSSLGQGWTGELFF TGTGCCAGCAGCTCGAGCCTAGGACAGGGATGGACCGGGGAGCTGTTTTTT many TRBD1 TRBJ2-2 TRBV7-7
CASSDPAGTISGNTIYF TGTGCCAGCAGTGACCCAGCGGGAACAATCTCTGGAAACACCATATATTTT few - TRBJ1-3 TRBV6-1